The subject of this entry is one TCR beta chain. Its antigen is unidentified. This entry belongs to a study of T-cell memory formation after mild COVID-19. Study-level findings and limits: Memory from before infection featured some responding clones, which suggests cross-reactive memory joined.

One entry per CDR3 protein, called by TCRdb with MiXCR from the 5' RACE reads. Seen here are about 430,000 distinct CDR3 sequences, 20% to 25% observed once, and the top ten hold 7.5% to 10%. Germline lookup yields CDR1 MGHRA and CDR2 YSYEKL. J lost 0 bases, V lost 0 bases, and 5 bases had no gene match. The CDR3 extends over 17 amino acids. Sequencing used PBMCs or a T cell subset sorted from them (not recorded which). The rearrangement uses TRBV4-1 and TRBJ2-1; 7 positions match TRBD2. This clonotype was sampled from an adult woman who had mild COVID-19 (a few samples of this study predate the infection). Cell type and time point are not known. The CDR3 coding sequence is TGCGCCAGCAGCCAAGATACTAGCGACATCTCCTACAATGAGCAGTTCTTC. This gives the protein CASSQDTSDISYNEQFF.